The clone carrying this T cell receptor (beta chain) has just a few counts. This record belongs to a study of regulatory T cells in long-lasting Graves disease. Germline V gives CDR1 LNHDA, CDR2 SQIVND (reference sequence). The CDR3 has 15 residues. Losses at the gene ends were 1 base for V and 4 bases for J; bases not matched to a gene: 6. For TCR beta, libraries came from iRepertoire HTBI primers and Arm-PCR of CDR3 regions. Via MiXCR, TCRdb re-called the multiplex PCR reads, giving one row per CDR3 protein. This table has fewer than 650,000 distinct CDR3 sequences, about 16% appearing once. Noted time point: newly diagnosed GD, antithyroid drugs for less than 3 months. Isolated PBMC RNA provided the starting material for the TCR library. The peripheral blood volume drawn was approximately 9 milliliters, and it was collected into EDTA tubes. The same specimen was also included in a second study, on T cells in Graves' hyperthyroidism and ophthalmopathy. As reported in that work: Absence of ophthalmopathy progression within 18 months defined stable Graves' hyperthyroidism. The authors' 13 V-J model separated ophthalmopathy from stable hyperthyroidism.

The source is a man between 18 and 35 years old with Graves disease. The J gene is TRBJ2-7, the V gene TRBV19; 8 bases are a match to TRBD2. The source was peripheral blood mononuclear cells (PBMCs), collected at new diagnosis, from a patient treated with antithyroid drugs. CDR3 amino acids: CASSIATSGPYEQYF. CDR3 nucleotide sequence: TGTGCCAGTAGTATAGCTACTAGCGGTCCTTACGAGCAGTACTTC.